Sequencing of this T cell receptor (beta chain) was carried out in a study of blood T cell repertoires in COVID-19. CDR1 and CDR2 (germline): SNHLY, FYNNEI. Trimming stripped 11 bases from V and 0 bases from J, with 8 bases between. This CDR3 region has 12 residues. Profiled with immunoSEQ multiplex PCR; TCRdb holds only in-frame clones, not every one. The table has approximately 230,000 clones, about 85% seen once. The J gene is TRBJ2-1, the V gene TRBV2; D is perhaps TRBD2 (6 bases). The receptor was isolated from a man between 18 and 29 years old with active or convalescent COVID-19. The specimen sequenced was peripheral blood. The chain's CDR3 is CALGGSYNEQFF. The CDR3 DNA follows: TGTGCCCTGGGGGGCTCCTACAATGAGCAGTTCTTC.